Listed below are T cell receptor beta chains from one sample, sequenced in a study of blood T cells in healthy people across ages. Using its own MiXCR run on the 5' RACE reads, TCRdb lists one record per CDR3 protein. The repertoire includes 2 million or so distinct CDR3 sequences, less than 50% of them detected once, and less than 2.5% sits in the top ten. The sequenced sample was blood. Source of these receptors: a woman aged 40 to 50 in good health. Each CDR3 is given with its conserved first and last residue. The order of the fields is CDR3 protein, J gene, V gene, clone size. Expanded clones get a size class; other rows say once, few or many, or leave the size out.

CASSVRGLAGEQFF,TRBJ2-1,TRBV2,.
CASAYIGDSTDTQYF,TRBJ2-3,TRBV4-3,.
CASSDRGGKNIQYF,TRBJ2-4,TRBV2,.
CASSEAAETGIGDEKLFF,TRBJ1-4,TRBV2,.
CSVRDQGKSYEQYF,.,TRBV20-1,.
CATSDSASGQYNEQFF,TRBJ2-1,TRBV24-1,.
CASRGRLSDTQYF,TRBJ2-3,TRBV27,few
CASSLAGTGGRYQETQYF,TRBJ2-5,TRBV5-1,.
CASSEVRGSYNEQYF,.,TRBV6-1,.
CASSLRLSEGGYTF,TRBJ1-2,TRBV7-2,.
CASSPRDSSDTQYF,TRBJ2-3,TRBV7-9,.